This T cell receptor beta chain derives from a study of blood T cell repertoires in COVID-19. Background on the study: Some COVID-19 samples were acute and others convalescent; all came from the United States, Italy and Spain. T cells, B-cell-depleted T cells, or PBMCs provided the cDNA or gDNA that served as material.

V lost 6 bases to trimming and J lost 5 bases, with 17 bases between them. The CDR3 contains 14 residues. CDR1 is SGHRS and CDR2 is YFSETQ in the germline V gene. Original analysis: Quantification of nucleated cells was approximated via reference gene primer amplification. The protocol was immunoSEQ multiplex PCR, while the TCRdb copy is restricted to in-frame clones and leaves out a portion. V, J and clone size derive from that table, while D and trimming were established from the DNA sequence. The sample holds over 35,000 clones, around 83% seen once. This chain links TRBV5-1 with TRBJ2-5, with D possibly TRBD2 on 5 matching bases. The sequencing input was peripheral blood. The sequence was obtained from a human donor with acute or convalescent COVID-19. The donor label of this sample is uncertain. CDR3 protein: CASTSSGVRETQYF. The CDR3 nucleotides read TGCGCCAGCACCTCCTCCGGGGTAAGGGAGACCCAGTACTTC. The entire variable domain, with the rest obtained from reference TRBV5-1 and TRBJ2-5, is as follows: KAGVTQTPRYLIKTRGQQVTLSCSPISGHRSVSWYQQTPGQGLQFLFEYFSETQRNKGNFPGRFSGRQFSNSRSEMNVSTLELGDSALYLCASTSSGVRETQYFGPGTRLLVL.